The next 5 T cell receptor beta chains were all read from a single sample in a study of tumor-infiltrating lymphocytes in primary liver carcinoma. Each 20-30 mg portion of unsorted bulk tissue served as the source for co-extraction of RNA and DNA. The template, 450 to 650 ng total RNA, yielded TCR beta cDNA made with a constant-region primer. Libraries covering TCR beta were generated through three nested multiplex PCR rounds (using a slightly modified ARM-PCR). With TRBV1-TRBV30 forward primers and a C-beta reverse primer, the first two PCR rounds were run for nine to eleven cycles each. MiXCR, applied by TCRdb to the multiplex PCR reads, yields one record per CDR3 protein. The table shows about 120,000 distinct CDR3 sequences, with about 59% occurring only once. Input material: liver tumor tissue from sampling region 1. Subset: tumor region T1, superior pole. The receptors were gathered from a woman aged 60-75 years with primary liver carcinoma and hepatitis B virus infection.

In its sample, this clonotype was seen a few times. The V call is TRBV9, the J call TRBJ2-2, with D possibly called TRBD1 or TRBD2 (5 bases each). The CDR3 extends over 15 amino acids. The ends were cut back, 3 bases at V and 8 bases at J, with 17 bases in the middle. CDR1 SGDLS and CDR2 YYNGEE come from the germline V gene. CDR3 DNA sequence: TGTGCCAGCAGCGCCGAGGGGACCCTTAATGGGGAGCTGTTTTTT. Translating it yields CASSAEGTLNGELFF.

This clonotype has just a few counts. This sequence joins TRBV5-6 and TRBJ2-5, with a possible D match to TRBD1 (5 bases). V shed 6 bases and J shed 0 bases, with 12 bases lying between them. The CDR3 totals 14 residues. CDR1 is SGHDT, CDR2 YYEEEE, per germline. CDR3 DNA sequence: TGTGCCAGCACCGAAGGGGTCTACCAAGAGACCCAGTACTTC. This translates into CASTEGVYQETQYF. Using reference TRBV5-6 and TRBJ2-5 for the parts outside the CDR3, the full variable domain is DAGVTQSPTHLIKTRGQQVTLRCSPKSGHDTVSWYQQALGQGPQFIFQYYEEEERQRGNFPDRFSGHQFPNYSSELNVNALLLGDSALYLCASTEGVYQETQYFGPGTRLLVL.

In its sample, this clonotype was seen a few times. The chain links TRBV28 to TRBJ2-5, with 12 bases that match TRBD1. CDR3 length: 18 amino acids. Germline loops: CDR1 MDHEN, CDR2 SYDVKM. After removal of 2 bases from V and 4 bases from J, the junction contained 11 bases not matched to a gene. The CDR3 DNA sequence: TGTGCCAGCAGTTTACCGGGACAGGGGGCATATTGGGGAGAGACCCAGTACTTC. Translated, it gives CASSLPGQGAYWGETQYF.

There are many counts of this clonotype. The V gene is TRBV5-1, the J gene TRBJ2-6; D is perhaps TRBD1 (5 bases). The CDR3 consists of 20 residues. Trimming cost V 1 base and J 3 bases, with 23 bases left between them. Germline V CDR1 and CDR2: SGHRS, YFSETQ. In nucleotides, the CDR3 is TGCGCCAGCAGCTTGACCCCTTTGGGGCTCCCTGGGTTTGGGGCCAACGTCCTGACTTTC. Translating it yields CASSLTPLGLPGFGANVLTF.

This clonotype showed up many times. The V call is TRBV4-1, the J call TRBJ2-1; D unresolved. The length of the CDR3 is 14 residues. Germline assignment: CDR1 MGHRA and CDR2 YSYEKL. Trimming left V 0 bases short and J 3 bases short, with 6 bases between. CDR3 DNA sequence: TGCGCCAGCAGCCAAGAGACGATCTACAATGAGCAGTTCTTC. Translated: CASSQETIYNEQFF.